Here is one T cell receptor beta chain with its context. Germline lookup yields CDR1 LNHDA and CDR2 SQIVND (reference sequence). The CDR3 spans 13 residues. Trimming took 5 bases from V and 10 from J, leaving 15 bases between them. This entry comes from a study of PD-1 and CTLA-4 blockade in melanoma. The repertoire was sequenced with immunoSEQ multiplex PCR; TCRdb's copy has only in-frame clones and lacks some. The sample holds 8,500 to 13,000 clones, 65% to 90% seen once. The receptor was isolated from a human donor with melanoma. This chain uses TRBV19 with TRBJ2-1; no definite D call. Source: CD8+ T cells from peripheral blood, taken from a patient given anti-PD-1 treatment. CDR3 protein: CASSLIAPGEQFF. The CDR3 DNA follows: TGTGCCAGTAGTCTTATAGCCCCCGGGGAGCAGTTCTTC.